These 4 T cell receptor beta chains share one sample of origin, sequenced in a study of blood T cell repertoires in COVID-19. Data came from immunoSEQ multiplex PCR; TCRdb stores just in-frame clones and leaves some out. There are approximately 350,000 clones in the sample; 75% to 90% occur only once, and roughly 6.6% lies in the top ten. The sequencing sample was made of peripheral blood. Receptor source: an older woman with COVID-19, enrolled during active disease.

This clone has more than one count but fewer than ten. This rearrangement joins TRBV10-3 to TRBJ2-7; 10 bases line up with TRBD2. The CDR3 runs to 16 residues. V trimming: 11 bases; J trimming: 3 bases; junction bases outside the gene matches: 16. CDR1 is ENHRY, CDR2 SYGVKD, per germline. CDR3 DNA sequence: TGTGCCGCCTTGAGCAGCGGGGGGGCTAATTTCTACGAGCAGTACTTC. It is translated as CAALSSGGANFYEQYF.

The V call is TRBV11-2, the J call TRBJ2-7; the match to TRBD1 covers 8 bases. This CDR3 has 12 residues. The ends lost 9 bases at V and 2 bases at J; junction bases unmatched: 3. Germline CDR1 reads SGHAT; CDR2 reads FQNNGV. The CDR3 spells CASSTGAYEQYF. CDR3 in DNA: TGTGCCAGTTCGACAGGGGCCTACGAGCAGTACTTC.

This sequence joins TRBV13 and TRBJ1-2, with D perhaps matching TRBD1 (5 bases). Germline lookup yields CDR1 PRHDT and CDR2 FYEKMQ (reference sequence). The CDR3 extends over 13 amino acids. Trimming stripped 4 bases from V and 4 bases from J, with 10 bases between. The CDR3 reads CASSSDGGYGYTF. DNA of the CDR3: TGTGCCAGCAGCTCCGACGGGGGCTATGGCTACACCTTC.

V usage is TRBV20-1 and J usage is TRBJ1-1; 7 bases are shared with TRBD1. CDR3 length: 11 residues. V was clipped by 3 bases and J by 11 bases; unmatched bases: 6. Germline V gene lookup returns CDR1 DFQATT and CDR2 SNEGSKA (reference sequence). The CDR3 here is CSASYRGAAFF. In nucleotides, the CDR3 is TGCAGTGCTAGCTACAGGGGAGCCGCTTTCTTT.